These T cell receptor beta chains were read from a single sample in a study of cytomegalovirus exposure and HLA in healthy donors. Generated by immunoSEQ multiplex PCR, the TCRdb table keeps only in-frame clones and is missing some. The sample shows tens of thousands of clones, about 9.5% of them seen only once. The sample taken for sequencing was PBMCs. These receptors were collected from a man aged 60 to 69 in good health and CMV-seropositive. CDR3s include the opening cysteine and the closing phenylalanine or tryptophan. D genes are given only for firm matches. Expanded clones get a size class; other rows say once, few or many, or leave the size out.

DNA: TGCGCCAGCAGCTTGGATGCGTACCGAGGGACCGGGGAGCTGTTTTTT; CDR3: CASSLDAYRGTGELFF; D: NA; J: TRBJ2-2; V: TRBV5-1; size: few
DNA: TGTGCCTGGAGCCAACAGGGATTAGGAGGCTACACCTTC; CDR3: CAWSQQGLGGYTF; D: NA; J: TRBJ1-2; V: TRBV30; size: few
DNA: TGCGCCAGCAGTGGCCAGGGGGACACAGATACGCAGTATTTT; CDR3: CASSGQGDTDTQYF; D: TRBD1; J: TRBJ2-3; V: TRBV10-2; size: NA
DNA: TGTGCCAGCACCCTACTAGCGGGGGGGCCTAAGCAGTTCTTC; CDR3: CASTLLAGGPKQFF; D: TRBD2; J: TRBJ2-1; V: TRBV27; size: NA
DNA: TGTGCCAGCTCGGCCGGACTAGCGGGGGGGACGGACACCGGGGAGCTGTTTTTT; CDR3: CASSAGLAGGTDTGELFF; D: TRBD2; J: TRBJ2-2; V: TRBV18; size: few
DNA: TGTGCCTGGAGTGCTGGCACCGGAGATCAGCCCCAGAATTTT; CDR3: CAWSAGTGDQPQNF; D: NA; J: TRBJ1-5; V: TRBV30; size: few
DNA: TGTGCCAGCAGCTTACTCCCTAGCGTGGAGACCCAGTACTTC; CDR3: CASSLLPSVETQYF; D: NA; J: TRBJ2-5; V: TRBV11-1; size: few
DNA: TGTGCCAGCAGGCCGGACAGGTTCTATGGCTACACCTTC; CDR3: CASRPDRFYGYTF; D: TRBD1; J: TRBJ1-2; V: TRBV28; size: NA
DNA: TGTGCCAGCAGTTACCGGGGGAATCAGCCCCAGCATTTT; CDR3: CASSYRGNQPQHF; D: NA; J: TRBJ1-5; V: TRBV7-2; size: few
DNA: TGTGCCAGCAGCTTGGAATATGGGGGGGAAGATGGCTACACCTTC; CDR3: CASSLEYGGEDGYTF; D: NA; J: TRBJ1-2; V: TRBV5-4; size: few
DNA: TGTGCCAGCAGCGTGACTCACACCGGGGAGCTGTTTTTT; CDR3: CASSVTHTGELFF; D: NA; J: TRBJ2-2; V: TRBV11-3; size: NA
DNA: TGTGCCAGCAGAGTACCACAGGGGATCGACTCACCCCAGCATTTT; CDR3: CASRVPQGIDSPQHF; D: TRBD1; J: TRBJ1-5; V: TRBV28; size: few
DNA: TGTGCCAGCAGCTTAAGGGGTCTCCAAGAGACCCAGTACTTC; CDR3: CASSLRGLQETQYF; D: NA; J: TRBJ2-5; V: TRBV11-2; size: NA
DNA: TGCGCCAGCAGCAAGCGACTAGCGGGAGAAGGCGATGAGCAGTTCTTC; CDR3: CASSKRLAGEGDEQFF; D: TRBD2; J: TRBJ2-1; V: TRBV11-3; size: few
DNA: TGTGCCTGGAGTGTCGGACACCTCACCGGGGAGCTGTTTTTT; CDR3: CAWSVGHLTGELFF; D: NA; J: TRBJ2-2; V: TRBV30; size: NA
DNA: TGCAGCGGAAGGACTAGCGGGAGTCTCGGGGAGCTGTTTTTT; CDR3: CSGRTSGSLGELFF; D: TRBD2; J: TRBJ2-2; V: TRBV29-1; size: few
DNA: TGTGCCAGCAGCTTGGCTAGCTACAATGAGCAGTTCTTC; CDR3: CASSLASYNEQFF; D: NA; J: TRBJ2-1; V: TRBV11-2; size: few
DNA: TGTGCCTGGAGCCGCGACAGGGGCCGCCCGTCGATCTTT; CDR3: CAWSRDRGRPSIF; D: TRBD1; J: TRBJ1-1; V: TRBV30; size: few
DNA: TGTGCCAGCAGTGAACTGACGGGACACCCCGATCAGCCCCAGCATTTT; CDR3: CASSELTGHPDQPQHF; D: NA; J: TRBJ1-5; V: TRBV6-1; size: few
DNA: TGTGCCAGCAGCTTTCAGGGGAGCCAAGAGACCCAGTACTTC; CDR3: CASSFQGSQETQYF; D: NA; J: TRBJ2-5; V: TRBV7-2; size: NA
DNA: TGTGCCAGCAGTTACCTGACAGAGACTGAAGCTTTCTTT; CDR3: CASSYLTETEAFF; D: NA; J: TRBJ1-1; V: TRBV6-6; size: few
DNA: TGCAGCGTCCAACAGGGGGAACGTGAAAAACTGTTTTTT; CDR3: CSVQQGEREKLFF; D: TRBD1; J: TRBJ1-4; V: TRBV29-1; size: NA